This is a list of T cell receptor beta chains from one sample in a study of T-cell reconstitution after alpha-beta-depleted transplantation in children. One entry per CDR3 protein, called by TCRdb with MiXCR from the PCR reads. The profile shows 210,000 or so distinct CDR3 sequences, about 9.2% of them singletons. Sequenced material: PBMCs from the stem cell graft donor, taken from the stem cell graft. The receptors were gathered from a human donor who donated a stem cell graft to a child with acute lymphoblastic leukemia. Each CDR3 is given with its conserved first and last residue. The order of the fields is CDR3 DNA, CDR3 protein, J gene, D gene, clone size, V gene. A D gene is named only where the DNA matches it firmly. Part of the rows lack a size; the others show once, few, many or a class for expanded clones.

TGTGCCAGCAGCCAGTCCGGAGGTCCCTACGAGCAGTACTTC | CASSQSGGPYEQYF | TRBJ2-7 | - | - | TRBV3-1
TGTGCCAGCTCACCACTTTTCATAAGCGGGAGGAACACCGGGGAGCTGTTTTTT | CASSPLFISGRNTGELFF | TRBJ2-2 | TRBD2 | - | TRBV18
TGCGCCAGCCAAGGACCAGGGGATGTTAGCTACACCTTC | CASQGPGDVSYTF | TRBJ1-2 | - | many | TRBV5-1
TGCAGCGTGGAACAGGGAGACTTC | CSVEQGDF | TRBJ2-1 | - | many | TRBV29-1
TGTGCCTGGAGTGCCGGGGCCTACGAGCAGTACTTC | CAWSAGAYEQYF | TRBJ2-7 | - | - | TRBV30
TGTGCCAGCAACAGGGGAGCTCCTAATGAAAAACTGTTTTTT | CASNRGAPNEKLFF | TRBJ1-4 | TRBD1 | - | TRBV7-2
TGCGCCAGCAGCCGCCAGGGACCGCCGAACACTGAAGCTTTCTTT | CASSRQGPPNTEAFF | TRBJ1-1 | - | few | TRBV5-1
TGTGCCAGCAGCCCGGCTAGCGGGGGGGCCTACAATGAGCAGTTCTTC | CASSPASGGAYNEQFF | TRBJ2-1 | TRBD2 | many | TRBV7-2
TGTGCCAGCAGCCAGGCGACTGGGGCCTACAATGAGCAGTTCTTC | CASSQATGAYNEQFF | TRBJ2-1 | - | many | TRBV3-1
TGTGCCAGCAGTTCTCGGACAGGGGTTGAAGCTTTCTTT | CASSSRTGVEAFF | TRBJ1-1 | TRBD1 | many | TRBV6-6
TGCAGTGCGAGAGAGGGATCTAACTATGGCTACACCTTC | CSAREGSNYGYTF | TRBJ1-2 | - | many | TRBV20-1
TGTGCCAGCAGCAACCCCCTAGGGGCTCGGAACACTGAAGCTTTCTTT | CASSNPLGARNTEAFF | TRBJ1-1 | - | medium-sized | TRBV9
TGTGCCAGCAGCGTAGAACCCGGGAACTATGGCTACACCTTC | CASSVEPGNYGYTF | TRBJ1-2 | - | - | TRBV9
TGTGCCAGTAGTCAACAAGACGGCGCGGATACGCAGTATTTT | CASSQQDGADTQYF | TRBJ2-3 | - | few | TRBV19
TGCGCCAGCAGCATATCACCACAGGGGGCACGGACTGAAGCTTTCTTT | CASSISPQGARTEAFF | TRBJ1-1 | TRBD1 | few | TRBV5-1
TGTGCCAGCAGTCTTATGACTAGGGTGACGGCCTATGGCTACACCTTC | CASSLMTRVTAYGYTF | TRBJ1-2 | - | many | TRBV11-2
TGTGCCAGCAGCCCCCTCCAAGCATCTGATTTT | CASSPLQASDF | TRBJ2-3 | - | many | TRBV11-2
TGCAGCGTTGAAAGGCACAGAATTCCTCCCTGGCCGTCGCAGTACTTC | CSVERHRIPPWPSQYF | TRBJ2-7 | - | few | TRBV29-1
TGTGCCAGCAGCCCAAGTAGAGGGGGCAATGGCTACACCTTC | CASSPSRGGNGYTF | TRBJ1-2 | TRBD1 | - | TRBV7-2
TGCAGTGCTACAACCGGGACGTACAATGAGCAGTTCTTC | CSATTGTYNEQFF | TRBJ2-1 | - | many | TRBV20-1
TGTGCCAGCAGCTTGGGACAGGACTATGGCTACACCTTC | CASSLGQDYGYTF | TRBJ1-2 | TRBD1 | few | TRBV2
TGCGCCAGCAGCTGGGGGGAGAGGAGTGAGCAGTTCTTC | CASSWGERSEQFF | TRBJ2-1 | - | - | TRBV5-1
TGCAGTGCTAGACCCTATCATAGACTAGCTATTAACGAGCAGTACTTC | CSARPYHRLAINEQYF | TRBJ2-7 | TRBD2 | many | TRBV20-1
TGTGCCAGCAGTTCGACGGTGCCCCTTTTAGAGCAGTACTTC | CASSSTVPLLEQYF | TRBJ2-7 | - | - | TRBV6-5
TGTGCCAGCGGAAAAGAGTATAGCAATCAGCCCCAGCATTTT | CASGKEYSNQPQHF | TRBJ1-5 | - | - | TRBV12-3/TRBV12-4
TGCAGTGCTAGGTTCGCCGGGGAGCTGTTTTTT | CSARFAGELFF | TRBJ2-2 | - | - | TRBV20-1
TGTGCCAGCACCAGACTAGCGGGGGGGCGGAACAATGAGCAGTTCTTC | CASTRLAGGRNNEQFF | TRBJ2-1 | TRBD2 | - | TRBV11-1
TGTGCCAGCAGTTACTCAGGAGAAGCTTTCTTT | CASSYSGEAFF | TRBJ1-1 | - | few | TRBV6-2/TRBV6-3
TGTGCCAGCAGCCAAGATCATGGCGGGGGGTTGAACACTGAAGCTTTCTTT | CASSQDHGGGLNTEAFF | TRBJ1-1 | - | - | TRBV14
TGTGCCAGCACCCAGATAGATCAGCCCCAGCATTTT | CASTQIDQPQHF | TRBJ1-5 | - | few | TRBV28
TGTGCCAGCAGTTACTCGAGGATAGCGGGGGGAAACACAGATACGCAGTATTTT | CASSYSRIAGGNTDTQYF | TRBJ2-3 | TRBD2 | - | TRBV6-2/TRBV6-3
TGCGCCAGCAGCTTGAGGGTTGTCGATGAGCAGTTCTTC | CASSLRVVDEQFF | TRBJ2-1 | - | many | TRBV5-1